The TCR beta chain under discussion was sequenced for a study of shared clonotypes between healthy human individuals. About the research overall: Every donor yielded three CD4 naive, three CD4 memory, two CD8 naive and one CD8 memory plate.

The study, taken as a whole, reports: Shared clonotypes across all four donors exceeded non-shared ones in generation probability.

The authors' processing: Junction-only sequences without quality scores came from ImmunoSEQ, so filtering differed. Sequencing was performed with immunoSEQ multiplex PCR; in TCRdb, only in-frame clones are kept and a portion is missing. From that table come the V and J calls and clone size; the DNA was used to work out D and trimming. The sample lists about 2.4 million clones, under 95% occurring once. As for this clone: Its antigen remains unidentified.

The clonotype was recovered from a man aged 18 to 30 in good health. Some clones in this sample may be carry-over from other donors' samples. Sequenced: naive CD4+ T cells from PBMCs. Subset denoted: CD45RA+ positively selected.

The CDR3 nucleotides read TGTGCCAGCACCGAGATGGGGGAGCAGTACTTC. This encodes CASTEMGEQYF. The chain combines TRBV6-1 with TRBJ2-7, with no clear D. V dropped 7 bases and J dropped 7 bases, with 11 bases sitting between them. This CDR3 is built from 11 residues. CDR1 MNHNS and CDR2 SASEGT come from the germline V gene.